These 26 T cell receptor beta chains originate from one sample sequenced in a study of TIL therapy for anti-PD-1-resistant metastatic lung cancer. The time point is: pre-treatment sample, taken before nivolumab and TIL therapy. The immunoSEQ assay was v3. Profiling relied on immunoSEQ multiplex PCR, and the TCRdb table lists in-frame clones only, not all of them. The table includes some 60,000 clones, less than 75% detected once. This specimen was blood, taken at baseline. The receptors were gathered from a person aged 25-85 years with non-small cell lung cancer.

The CDR3, as DNA: TGTGCCAGCAGCGCAGGATCAACTAATGAAAAACTGTTTTTT. This encodes CASSAGSTNEKLFF. This chain connects TRBV9 to TRBJ1-4; D is undetermined. This CDR3 contains 14 residues. The V gene's germline CDR1 is SGDLS and CDR2 YYNGEE. V was shortened by 3 bases and J by 0 bases, with 6 bases between the two germline ends.

This clone has more than one count but fewer than ten. This chain connects TRBV7-2 to TRBJ1-2, with a tentative D call TRBD1 (6 bases). The length of the CDR3 is 14 residues. Trimming took off 3 bases at V and 4 bases at J, with 12 bases between the two ends. CDR1 is SGHTA, CDR2 FQGNSA, per germline. The DNA of the CDR3 is TGTGCCAGCAGCTTCACGGACAGCACCTATGGCTACACCTTC. This codes for CASSFTDSTYGYTF.

The chain combines TRBV2 with TRBJ2-7; 10 bases align to TRBD1. Looked up from germline, CDR1 is SNHLY and CDR2 is FYNNEI. This CDR3 spans 13 amino acids. With V trimmed by 6 bases and J by 5 bases, 4 bases remained unmatched. The DNA of the CDR3 is TGTGCCAGCAGCGGGGACAGGGGAAACGAGCAGTACTTC. Its translation is CASSGDRGNEQYF.

This rearrangement joins TRBV7-2 to TRBJ1-2, with D uncertain. The CDR3 totals 13 residues. Germline assignment: CDR1 SGHTA and CDR2 FQGNSA. V was shortened by 5 bases and J by 4 bases, with 11 bases between the two germline ends. The CDR3 sequence: CASSPNLGYGYTF. The CDR3 DNA sequence: TGTGCCAGCAGCCCCAACCTGGGCTATGGCTACACCTTC.

The chain combines TRBV7-9 with TRBJ1-4; no clear D gene. The germline V gene encodes CDR1 SEHNR and CDR2 FQNEAQ (reference sequence). Deletions cut 2 bases from V and 4 bases from J, with 5 bases between. The CDR3 consists of 13 residues. The CDR3 sequence is CASSLRNNEKLFF. The CDR3 bases are TGTGCCAGCAGCTTACGAAATAATGAAAAACTGTTTTTT.

V gene TRBV7-8 combines with J gene TRBJ1-3, with 10 bases identical to TRBD1. The CDR3 has 17 amino acids. Germline V gene lookup returns CDR1 SGHVS and CDR2 FQNEAQ. The V segment lost 2 bases and the J segment 2 bases; nucleotides outside the gene matches: 6. Here the CDR3 DNA reads TGTGCCAGCAGCTTATTTCAGGGACAGGGGACTGGAAACACCATATATTTT. The encoded protein is CASSLFQGQGTGNTIYF.

This clone came up a few times. The genes are TRBV7-8 and TRBJ1-5; no reliable D call. CDR3 length equals 14 residues. V was shortened by 4 bases and J by 6 bases, with 13 bases between the two germline ends. Germline V gives CDR1 SGHVS, CDR2 FQNEAQ. The CDR3 sequence: CASSSTRMGQPQHF. The CDR3 DNA sequence: TGTGCCAGCAGCTCAACTAGGATGGGTCAGCCCCAGCATTTT.

The rearrangement links TRBV6-5 to TRBJ2-1, with D unclear. Trimming shortened V by 0 bases and J by 4 bases, and 7 bases separated the two germline ends. The CDR3 has 14 amino acids. The germline CDR1 and CDR2 sequences are MNHEY and SVGAGI. DNA of the CDR3: TGTGCCAGCAGTTACTCGGGGAAATACAATGAGCAGTTCTTC. Protein product: CASSYSGKYNEQFF.

The chain links TRBV5-1 to TRBJ2-1; D perhaps matches TRBD1 (5 bases). V was clipped by 2 bases and J by 0 bases, with 12 bases between them. CDR3 length equals 16 residues. CDR1 is SGHRS, CDR2 YFSETQ, per germline. CDR3 amino acids: CASSFAGQSSYNEQFF. The DNA for the CDR3 is TGCGCCAGCAGCTTTGCAGGGCAGAGCTCCTACAATGAGCAGTTCTTC.

This sequence joins TRBV7-2 and TRBJ1-3; the D is unclear. Germline CDR1 and CDR2: SGHTA and FQGNSA. The CDR3 length is 16 residues. The V end lost 2 bases, the J end lost 1 base, and 12 bases lay between the germline ends. The CDR3 spells CASSLLGLGSGNTIYF. The CDR3 DNA sequence: TGTGCCAGCAGCTTACTGGGTTTAGGGTCTGGAAACACCATATATTTT.

The chain carries TRBV5-5 and TRBJ1-1; D gene ambiguous. The germline CDR1 and CDR2 sequences are SGHKS and YYEKEE (reference sequence). CDR3 length: 15 residues. V shed 2 bases and J shed 0 bases, with 11 bases lying between them. In DNA form, the CDR3 reads TGTGCCAGCAGCTTTCTCCTAGAGATGAACACTGAAGCTTTCTTT. This codes for CASSFLLEMNTEAFF. Full variable domain (rest looked up from reference TRBV5-5 and TRBJ1-1): DAGVTQSPTHLIKTRGQQVTLRCSPISGHKSVSWYQQVLGQGPQFIFQYYEKEERGRGNFPDRFSARQFPNYSSELNVNALLLGDSALYLCASSFLLEMNTEAFFGQGTRLTVV.

The rearrangement links TRBV11-2 to TRBJ2-2; TRBD2 matches at 8 bases. The CDR3 is made up of 18 amino acids. Germline CDR1 and CDR2: SGHAT and FQNNGV. V shed 5 bases, J shed 1 base, and the junction held 12 bases outside the gene matches. The CDR3 sequence: CASSHSRAGGLNTGELFF. The CDR3 nucleotides are TGTGCCAGCAGCCATTCGCGGGCGGGGGGTCTGAACACCGGGGAGCTGTTTTTT.

The gene calls are TRBV7-9 and TRBJ2-4, with unresolved D. V was trimmed by 1 base and J by 5 bases, leaving 12 bases between them. The CDR3 covers 15 residues. Germline CDR1 and CDR2: SEHNR and FQNEAQ (reference sequence). The CDR3 nucleotides read TGTGCCAGCAGCTTAGTCCGCCTTGGTGAAAACATTCAGTACTTC. It yields the protein CASSLVRLGENIQYF.

V gene TRBV7-3 combines with J gene TRBJ1-4; D gene ambiguous. The germline V gene has CDR1 SGHTA and CDR2 FQGTGA. CDR3 length: 14 residues. Trimming removed 5 bases from V and 0 bases from J, with 7 bases in between. CDR3 nucleotides: TGTGCCAGCAGCCCAGGATCAACTAATGAAAAACTGTTTTTT. This codes for CASSPGSTNEKLFF.

The V gene is TRBV4-3, the J gene TRBJ2-7; 10 nucleotides match TRBD1. The CDR3 spans 18 residues. V lost 1 base to trimming and J lost 6 bases; unmatched junction nucleotides: 15. Germline V gives CDR1 LGHNA, CDR2 YSLEER. CDR3 coding DNA: TGCGCCAGCAGCCAAGTTATGTATCCGGGACAGGGGTCTGTCGAGCAGTACTTC. This gives the protein CASSQVMYPGQGSVEQYF.

This clone was detected only a few times. The chain carries TRBV28 and TRBJ1-2, with D possibly being TRBD1 (6 bases). V was clipped by 3 bases and J by 0 bases, with 14 bases between them. Germline V gene sequence: CDR1 MDHEN, CDR2 SYDVKM. There are 16 residues in the CDR3. CDR3 loop: CASSFYRQAANYGYTF. The CDR3 nucleotides read TGTGCCAGCAGTTTCTACAGACAGGCAGCTAACTATGGCTACACCTTC.

V usage is TRBV4-3 and J usage is TRBJ2-1; perhaps D is TRBD1 or TRBD2 (5 bases each). Germline V gives CDR1 LGHNA, CDR2 YSLEER. The CDR3 contains 16 residues. V was clipped by 0 bases and J by 0 bases, with 9 bases between them. The CDR3 nucleotides read TGCGCCAGCAGCCAAGATCAGGGAGCCTCCTACAATGAGCAGTTCTTC. Its protein product is CASSQDQGASYNEQFF.

The chain employs TRBV11-3 and TRBJ1-2, with a weak D call TRBD1 (6 bases). The CDR3 sequence is 13 residues long. V lost 4 bases and J lost 8, with 14 bases in between. Germline V gene sequence: CDR1 SGHNT, CDR2 YENEEA. DNA for the CDR3: TGTGCCAGCAGCTCAGGGGAGTTCCGGGGCTACACCTTC. Translated, it gives CASSSGEFRGYTF.

The rearrangement joins TRBV7-9 to TRBJ2-7; the match to TRBD1 covers 10 bases. This CDR3 is 17 amino acids long. Germline CDR1 and CDR2: SEHNR and FQNEAQ (reference sequence). The junction had 10 bases not matched to a gene; V was cut back by 5 bases and J by 0 bases. CDR3 sequence: CASSPNRDRGYSYEQYF. The CDR3 nucleotides read TGTGCCAGCAGCCCAAACCGGGACAGGGGATACTCCTACGAGCAGTACTTC.

This clone appeared a few times. The CDR3 DNA is TGTGCCAGCAGGATTACGGCGAACACTGAAGCTTTCTTT. Translation: CASRITANTEAFF. The chain joins TRBV28 to TRBJ1-1; D call uncertain. Trimming removed 6 bases at V and 1 base at J, with 9 bases between. The CDR3 length is 13 residues. Germline CDR1 reads MDHEN; CDR2 reads SYDVKM.

The gene calls are TRBV27 and TRBJ1-1; TRBD1 is a possible D gene (5 bases). The CDR3 consists of 13 residues. Germline V CDR1 and CDR2: MNHEY, SMNVEV (reference sequence). Deletions cut 4 bases from V and 1 base from J, with 7 bases between. CDR3: CASSWGPNTEAFF. The CDR3 DNA follows: TGTGCCAGCAGTTGGGGCCCGAACACTGAAGCTTTCTTT.

V is TRBV7-2 and J is TRBJ2-5, with 7 nucleotides matching TRBD2. This CDR3 has 16 residues. The germline V gene encodes CDR1 SGHTA and CDR2 FQGNSA. Germline trimming cut 3 bases from V and 5 bases from J; bases unmatched to any gene: 12. DNA for the CDR3: TGTGCCAGCAGCTTTGCGGCCGGGGGGACGATGGAGACCCAGTACTTC. As protein: CASSFAAGGTMETQYF.

The genes are TRBV7-3 and TRBJ2-3; D unresolved. Deletions cut 4 bases from V and 2 bases from J, with 13 bases between. The CDR3 has 15 residues. Per the germline V gene, CDR1 is SGHTA and CDR2 is FQGTGA. The CDR3 spells CASSSSRQSTDTQYF. The DNA of the CDR3 is TGTGCCAGCAGCTCCTCCCGGCAGTCCACAGATACGCAGTATTTT.

The sample holds one count of this clone. The CDR3 DNA sequence: TGTGCCAGCAGCAAACAGGGGACTATGTCCTACGAGCAGTACTTC. It translates to CASSKQGTMSYEQYF. This sequence joins TRBV7-9 and TRBJ2-7; the D gene could be TRBD1 or TRBD2 (7 bases each). CDR1 and CDR2 (germline): SEHNR, FQNEAQ (reference sequence). The V gene lost 5 bases and the J gene lost 1 base, with 15 bases spanning the gap. The CDR3 is 15 amino acids.

The chain joins TRBV4-1 to TRBJ2-7; TRBD1 agrees at 8 bases. The CDR3 has 15 amino acids. V was clipped by 4 bases and J by 0 bases; unmatched bases: 5. CDR1 is MGHRA, CDR2 YSYEKL, per germline. The CDR3 loop is CASSLRQGISYEQYF. In DNA, the CDR3 is TGCGCCAGCAGCCTACGACAGGGGATCTCCTACGAGCAGTACTTC.

J is TRBJ1-4 and V is TRBV2, with D possibly being TRBD1 (6 bases). This CDR3 is 20 amino acids long. CDR1 is SNHLY, CDR2 FYNNEI, per germline. V lost 2 bases and J lost 4, with 26 bases in between. This CDR3 is CASSENPGQTIASGNEKLFF. In nucleotides, the CDR3 is TGTGCCAGCAGTGAAAACCCGGGACAAACCATAGCGTCGGGTAATGAAAAACTGTTTTTT. Complete variable domain (other parts from reference TRBV2 and TRBJ1-4): EPEVTQTPSHQVTQMGQEVILRCVPISNHLYFYWYRQILGQKVEFLVSFYNNEISEKSEIFDDQFSVERPDGSNFTLKIRSTKLEDSAMYFCASSENPGQTIASGNEKLFFGSGTQLSVL.